Sequencing of this T cell receptor (beta chain) was carried out in a study of blood T cell repertoires in COVID-19 (TCRdb year 2020). Broadly, across the study: Samples from collaborators originated in the United States, Italy and Spain and spanned both the acute and convalescent phases of COVID-19. The repertoires were made available in a free public database intended to serve as a resource for research on the immune response to SARS-CoV-2. Where available, HLA class I and class II types were obtained from metadata supplied by the sample provider rather than from assay-based typing. Sample metadata almost always included a de-identified subject ID, COVID-19 status, age in years and sex. Samples came from the ongoing ImmuneRACE study (first 160 participants) plus 1,254 subjects from 6 global collaborators. Deeply sampled blood TCRbeta repertoires from subjects exposed to, actively infected with, or recovered from COVID-19 were included in the dataset. The prospective study material was composed of cDNA or gDNA derived from T cells, B-cell-depleted T cells, or PBMCs. Study-wide conclusions, independent of this receptor: Clinical and demographic metadata were provided uncurated, with the amount varying by source and participant.

The immunoSEQ Assay, a bias-controlled multiplex PCR, was used to amplify TCRbeta CDR3 regions from genomic DNA. Concerning the study's data processing: The number of nucleated cells in each sample was estimated from the amplification of reference gene primers within the assay. Sequence reads were collapsed and filtered to measure the absolute abundance of every unique TCRbeta CDR3 rearrangement. For each sample, productive Simpson clonality was calculated as the square root of Simpson's diversity index over productive rearrangements. The immuneACCESS repertoire file appears here via TCRdb, limited to in-frame rearrangements. These files lack a portion of the clones; in checked studies, under half of the deficit traces to unresolved V genes, and the cause of the others is not known. Clone size and the V and J calls come from that table; the DNA yielded D and trimming. The sample table shows around 280,000 clones, and roughly 89% are seen once. Clones ranked in the top ten supply roughly 11% of the sample.

As concerns this clone: It has no known antigen specificity. No much larger clone is present one base from it, and per-base qualities are unavailable.

In Seattle, one collaborating source enrolled patients while the infection was active and tracked those patients longitudinally over the course of disease. The collaborating institutions used their own protocols to collect whole blood in K2EDTA tubes. For TCRbeta analysis, collaborator samples were shipped as frozen whole blood, as isolated PBMCs, or as DNA extracted from either sample type. This TCR was recovered from a woman aged 25 to 39 with COVID-19, enrolled during active disease. The specimen was peripheral blood.

This receptor has the CDR3 CASSPTGGQETQYF. The DNA sequence is as follows: TGTGCCAGCTCACCTACAGGGGGCCAAGAGACCCAGTACTTC. This chain joins TRBV18 to TRBJ2-5, and TRBD1 matches 8 of the central bases. Spanning cysteine to phenylalanine, the CDR3 consists of 14 amino acids. Just CDR3 DNA is preserved here, 42 bases in frame from base 1. Based on the germline V gene, the CDR1 and CDR2 sequences are KGHSH and LQKENI. After removal of 3 bases from V and 1 base from J, the junction retains 1 base not matched to a gene.